The 16 T cell receptor beta chains reported below all come from one sample, sequenced in a study of CD8+CD57+ T cells in acquired aplastic anemia. The template used for profiling TCR beta VDJ and CDR3 was genomic DNA. One entry per CDR3 protein results from TCRdb running MiXCR on the reads. The sample lists approximately 150,000 distinct CDR3 sequences; roughly two thirds were seen once. Individuals selected for sequencing had exhibited CD8+CD57+ cell expansion on flow cytometry. The sequenced sample was sorted CD4+, CD8+, or CD8+CD57+ T cells (not recorded which) from PBMCs. Receptor source: a human donor with aplastic anemia.

Concerning this clonotype itself: The DNA is left out, because the CDR3 cannot be placed on it with certainty; the CDR3 is given as TCRdb lists it. The V call is TRBV10-3, the J call TRBJ2-7; TRBD1 is the table's D call, not checked against the DNA. The CDR3 length equals 19 residues, ends included. Germline assignment: CDR1 ENHRY and CDR2 SYGVKD. The CDR3 spells CAISLTGCLCQQEDYEQYF.

In this sample, this clonotype turned up a few times. The chain carries TRBV5-1 and TRBJ1-3, with D possibly being TRBD1 (6 bases). Trimming took 0 bases from V and 4 from J, leaving 11 bases between them. The CDR3 has 15 residues. The germline CDR1 and CDR2 sequences are SGHRS and YFSETQ. CDR3 sequence: CASSLGQAAGNTIYF. In DNA, the CDR3 is TGCGCCAGCAGCTTGGGACAGGCGGCGGGAAACACCATATATTTT.

This chain joins TRBV7-2 and TRBJ2-5; 10 bases map to TRBD2. This CDR3 contains 17 residues. The J segment lost 5 bases and the V segment lost 2 bases, leaving 11 bases of the junction unmatched. Looked up from germline, CDR1 is SGHTA and CDR2 is FQGNSA. The CDR3 is CASSLSSGGRVRETQYF. The CDR3 DNA reads as TGTGCCAGCAGCTTATCTAGCGGGGGCCGGGTAAGGGAGACCCAGTACTTC.

The chain is built from TRBV14 and TRBJ2-7; tentative D call: TRBD2 (6 bases). Germline-derived CDR1 and CDR2 are SGHDN and FVKESK. The CDR3 is made up of 16 amino acids. Trimming took 2 bases from V and 5 from J, leaving 19 bases between them. The DNA of the CDR3 is TGTGCCAGCAGCCAAAGATTAGGGACTGCGCTGGACGAGCAGTACTTC. As protein: CASSQRLGTALDEQYF.

The CDR3 reads CSASRTGREKLFF. The CDR3 DNA is TGCAGTGCTAGTAGGACAGGGAGGGAAAAACTGTTTTTT. The genes are TRBV20-1 and TRBJ1-4, with 8 bases fitting TRBD1. This CDR3 is 13 amino acids long. Per germline, CDR1 DFQATT and CDR2 SNEGSKA (reference sequence). After removal of 3 bases from V and 8 bases from J, the junction contained 5 bases not matched to a gene.

The gene calls are TRBV15 and TRBJ1-1; D is undetermined. The length of the CDR3 is 13 residues. V was clipped by 5 bases and J by 6 bases, with 13 bases between them. From germline, CDR1 is LNHNV and CDR2 YYDKDF (reference sequence). The CDR3 nucleotides read TGTGCCACCAGCCCCGGGTCCCACTCTGAAGCTTTCTTT. Its protein is CATSPGSHSEAFF.

The chain joins TRBV7-8 to TRBJ2-5; 11 nucleotides align to TRBD2. The J call may be incorrect, as the DNA end agrees better with TRBJ2-7. Germline lookup yields CDR1 SGHVS and CDR2 FQNEAQ. The CDR3 has 15 amino acids. The CDR3 DNA follows: TGTGCCAGCAGTACCGGGACTAGCGGCTTATACGAGCAGTACTTC. Translating it yields CASSTGTSGLYEQYF.

The gene calls are TRBV15 and TRBJ1-4; possible D gene TRBD1, 5 bases. The ends were cut back, 3 bases at V and 5 bases at J, with 7 bases in the middle. The CDR3 sequence is 13 residues long. The germline gives CDR1 LNHNV, CDR2 YYDKDF (reference sequence). The CDR3 loop is CATSRGLNEKLFF. The CDR3 coding sequence is TGTGCCACCAGCAGGGGACTGAATGAAAAACTGTTTTTT.

J is TRBJ2-6 and V is TRBV9, with 8 bases that match TRBD1. The CDR3 loop spans 18 amino acids. The germline V gene has CDR1 SGDLS and CDR2 YYNGEE. With V trimmed by 4 bases and J by 0 bases, 9 bases remained unmatched. The CDR3, as DNA: TGTGCCAGCAGCCCCCGGACAGGGACGATCTCTGGGGCCAACGTCCTGACTTTC. Its protein is CASSPRTGTISGANVLTF.

The chain has TRBV7-2 and TRBJ2-1; the D is unclear. CDR3 length equals 16 residues. V was shortened by 1 base and J by 4 bases, with 14 bases between the two germline ends. Germline V lookup: CDR1 SGHTA, CDR2 FQGNSA. The CDR3 reads CASSLGPGLLYNEQFF. As DNA, the CDR3 is TGTGCCAGCAGCTTAGGGCCGGGCCTACTTTACAATGAGCAGTTCTTC. Based on the CDR3 plus reference TRBV7-2 and TRBJ2-1, the full variable domain is GAGVSQSPSNKVTEKGKDVELRCDPISGHTALYWYRQSLGQGLEFLIYFQGNSAPDKSGLPSDRFSAERTGGSVSTLTIQRTQQEDSAVYLCASSLGPGLLYNEQFFGPGTRLTVL.

J is TRBJ2-5 and V is TRBV7-8, with TRBD1 matching over 9 bases. This CDR3 contains 14 residues. After removal of 5 bases from V and 4 bases from J, the junction contained 5 bases not matched to a gene. Germline CDR1 SGHVS, CDR2 FQNEAQ. CDR3 sequence (DNA): TGTGCCAGCAGCGCCGGGACAGGGCGAGAGACCCAGTACTTC. Its translation is CASSAGTGRETQYF.

This clonotype was detected only a few times. The rearrangement joins TRBV10-3 to TRBJ2-5; weak D call: TRBD2 (6 bases). The CDR3 has 14 amino acids. Germline V gene lookup returns CDR1 ENHRY and CDR2 SYGVKD. The V end was cut by 6 bases, the J end by 4 bases, with 15 bases between. CDR3 amino acids: CAIRDGGSAETQYF. The CDR3 coding sequence is TGTGCCATCAGGGACGGGGGTAGCGCAGAGACCCAGTACTTC.

The chain uses TRBV14 and TRBJ2-7; TRBD1 matches at 9 bases. J lost 1 base, V lost 5 bases, and 6 bases had no gene match. The germline V gene has CDR1 SGHDN and CDR2 FVKESK. The CDR3 sequence is 15 residues long. The CDR3 is CASSVGTGRSYEQYF. The CDR3 nucleotides are TGTGCCAGCAGCGTGGGGACAGGGCGATCCTACGAGCAGTACTTC.

The V and J genes are TRBV5-4 and TRBJ1-1, with TRBD1 matching 7 bases. The germline V gene has CDR1 SGHNT and CDR2 YYREEE (reference sequence). V trimming: 6 bases; J trimming: 3 bases; junction bases outside the gene matches: 8. This CDR3 comprises 14 residues. In DNA form, the CDR3 reads TGTGCCAGCACCCGGGACAGTAAGGACACTGAAGCTTTCTTT. As protein: CASTRDSKDTEAFF.

This clonotype was found many times. The chain is built from TRBV6-4 and TRBJ2-1; possible D gene TRBD2, 6 bases. CDR1 and CDR2 (germline): MRHNA, SNTAGT. The CDR3 length is 15 residues. V was shortened by 4 bases and J by 6 bases, with 16 bases between the two germline ends. CDR3 DNA: TGTGCCAGCAGTGCCGACCGGGGGAGCCCCAATGAGCAGTTCTTC. Its protein is CASSADRGSPNEQFF.

In nucleotides, the CDR3 is TGTGCCAGCAGCGTAACGGCTAGCGGACTATACGAGCAGTACTTC. This translates into CASSVTASGLYEQYF. V is TRBV9 and J is TRBJ2-7, with 7 bases identical to TRBD2. This CDR3 has 15 amino acids. The ends lost 1 base at V and 4 bases at J; junction bases unmatched: 8. CDR1 and CDR2 from the germline V gene are SGDLS and YYNGEE.